Listed below are T cell receptor beta chains from one sample, sequenced in a study of post-analysis software for immune sequencing data. TCRdb recomputed calls from the PCR reads with MiXCR, one row per CDR3 protein. The table includes around 770,000 distinct CDR3 sequences, around 42% detected once. Sequenced material: blood. The receptors here all came from a girl aged 10-17 years with multiple sclerosis. CDR3s leave out the opening cysteine and the closing phenylalanine or tryptophan. Fields, in order: V gene, J gene, CDR3 protein.

TRBV29-1	TRBJ2-1	SGNSGRWNEQF
TRBV5-1	TRBJ1-2	ASGLPGQGGGYT
TRBV11-1	TRBJ2-7	ASSFAGGEQY
TRBV20-1	TRBJ2-7	SARPAHSYEQY
TRBV4-1	TRBJ1-4	ASSQDQGDDEKLF
TRBV29-1	TRBJ2-5	SVERQGDKYQETQY
TRBV12-3/TRBV12-4	TRBJ1-2	ASSPTGAPYGYT
TRBV7-6	TRBJ2-1	ASSLARSSGSANEQF
TRBV11-2	TRBJ2-1	ASSLYRLHNEQF
TRBV30	TRBJ2-7	AWGQASYEQY
TRBV10-3	TRBJ2-3	AISESRRAPSTDTQY
TRBV4-3	TRBJ2-7	ASSQDEGVTYEQY
TRBV6-5	TRBJ1-5	ASSRGGVSNQPQH
TRBV2	TRBJ2-7	ASSVAIYEQY
TRBV7-8	TRBJ1-4	ASSHTTGDHEKLF
TRBV6-1	TRBJ2-7	ASSEVARAAGSSYEQY
TRBV29-1	TRBJ2-1	SVDKQRNNEQF
TRBV9	TRBJ1-2	ASSVAGQTYGYT
TRBV27	TRBJ2-2	ASRQRGDRTLGNNTGELF
TRBV10-3	TRBJ2-1	AISESGTNNEQF
TRBV4-1	TRBJ1-2	ASSHAGLGYGYT
TRBV28	TRBJ2-3	ASSDSQGGTDTQY
TRBV6-5	TRBJ2-5	ASSYSTGHQETQY
TRBV5-6	TRBJ2-6	ASSSGGRPSGGANVLT
TRBV6-2/TRBV6-3	TRBJ2-1	ASSYLAEGYNEQF
TRBV12-3/TRBV12-4	TRBJ2-1	ASSPGVGYNEQF
TRBV19	TRBJ2-7	ASSISAGYGHEQY